This T cell receptor (beta chain) was captured by sequencing in a study of identical twins. Broader study findings: The study based its conclusions on cross-sectional statistical analysis and did not follow the same donors.

Each CDR3 protein gets one entry after TCRdb re-called the 5' RACE reads with MiXCR. The data contain some 500,000 distinct CDR3 sequences, less than 25% of them singletons. In its sample, this clonotype was seen many times. What it recognizes is unknown. Compared with germline, one end of the junction differs, possibly owing to a read error. The same sample was also used in a study of T cells expressing NK-cell markers. From that study: Sorted CD3+CD56+NKG2C+, CD3+CD56+NKG2C- and CD3+CD56-NKG2C+ T cells provided the TCR beta repertoires. Among eight sequenced donors, seven carried HCMV seropositivity while one was seronegative.

This TCR was sampled from a woman under 30 in good health. What was sequenced was CD4+ T cells sorted from blood.

The CDR3 reads CASSPTTGVSYNEQFF. CDR3 DNA: TGTGCTAGCAGCCCTACAACAGGGGTCTCCTACAATGAGCAGTTCTTC. This chain uses TRBV7-7 with TRBJ2-1; 7 bases are a match to TRBD1. The CDR3 runs 16 residues. Germline assignment: CDR1 SSHAT and CDR2 FNYEAQ (reference sequence).